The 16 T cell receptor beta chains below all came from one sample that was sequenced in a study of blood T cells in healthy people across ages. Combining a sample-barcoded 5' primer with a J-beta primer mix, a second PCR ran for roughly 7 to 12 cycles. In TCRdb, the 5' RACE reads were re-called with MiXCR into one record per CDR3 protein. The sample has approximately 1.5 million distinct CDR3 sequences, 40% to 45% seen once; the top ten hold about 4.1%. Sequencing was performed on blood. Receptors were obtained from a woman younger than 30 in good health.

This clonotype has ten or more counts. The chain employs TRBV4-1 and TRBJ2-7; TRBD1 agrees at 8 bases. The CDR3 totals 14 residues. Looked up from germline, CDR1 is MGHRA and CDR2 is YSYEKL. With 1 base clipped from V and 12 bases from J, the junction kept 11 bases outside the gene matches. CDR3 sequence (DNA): TGCGCCAGCAGCCAAGGATGGACAGGGCCATCGAGGTACTTC. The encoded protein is CASSQGWTGPSRYF.

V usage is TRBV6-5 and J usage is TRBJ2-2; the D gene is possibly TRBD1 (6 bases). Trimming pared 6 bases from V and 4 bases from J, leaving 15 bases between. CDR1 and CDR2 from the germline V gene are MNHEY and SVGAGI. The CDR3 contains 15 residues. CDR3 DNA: TGTGCCAGCAGCCCAGACAGGTGGCTCACCGGGGAGCTGTTTTTT. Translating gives CASSPDRWLTGELFF.

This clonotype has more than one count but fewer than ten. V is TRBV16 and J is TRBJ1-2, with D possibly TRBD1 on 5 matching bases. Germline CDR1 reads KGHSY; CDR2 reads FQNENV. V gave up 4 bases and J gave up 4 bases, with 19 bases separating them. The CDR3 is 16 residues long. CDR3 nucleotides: TGTGCCAGCAGCCCCCACGGGGCAGCCGACGGCTATGGCTACACCTTC. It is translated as CASSPHGAADGYGYTF.

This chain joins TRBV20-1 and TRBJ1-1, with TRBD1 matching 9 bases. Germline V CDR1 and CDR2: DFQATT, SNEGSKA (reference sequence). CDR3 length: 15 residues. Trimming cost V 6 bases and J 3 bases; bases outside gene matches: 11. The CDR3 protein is CSATVGTGRDTEAFF. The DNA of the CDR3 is TGCAGTGCAACCGTTGGGACAGGGAGGGACACTGAAGCTTTCTTT.

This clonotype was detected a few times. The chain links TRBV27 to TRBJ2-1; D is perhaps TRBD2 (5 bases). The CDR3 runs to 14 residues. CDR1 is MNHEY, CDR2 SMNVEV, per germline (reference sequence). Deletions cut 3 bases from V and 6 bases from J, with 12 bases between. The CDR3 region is CASSLAGTPNEQFF. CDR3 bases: TGTGCCAGCAGTTTGGCGGGTACCCCCAATGAGCAGTTCTTC.

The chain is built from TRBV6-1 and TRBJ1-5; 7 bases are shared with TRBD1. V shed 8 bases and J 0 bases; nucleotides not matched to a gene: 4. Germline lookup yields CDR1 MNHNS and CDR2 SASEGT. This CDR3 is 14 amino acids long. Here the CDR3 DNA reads TGTGCCAGCTTGACAGGGTTTAGCAATCAGCCCCAGCATTTT. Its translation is CASLTGFSNQPQHF.

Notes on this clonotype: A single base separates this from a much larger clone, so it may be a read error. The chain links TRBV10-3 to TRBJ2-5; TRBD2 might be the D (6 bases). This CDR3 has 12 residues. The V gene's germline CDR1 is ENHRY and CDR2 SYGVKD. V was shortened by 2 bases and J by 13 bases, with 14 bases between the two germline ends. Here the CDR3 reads CAISETGGERYF. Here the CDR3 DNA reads TGTGCCATCAGTGAGACAGGAGGGGAGCGGTACTTC.

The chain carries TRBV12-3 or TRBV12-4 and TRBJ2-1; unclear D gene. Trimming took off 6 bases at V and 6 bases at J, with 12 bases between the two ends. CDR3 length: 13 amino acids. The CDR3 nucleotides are TGTGCCAGCAGCACCCGAAGGCCCAATGAGCAGTTCTTC. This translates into CASSTRRPNEQFF.

This CDR3 reads CATAGTASYEQYF. The CDR3, as DNA: TGTGCCACCGCCGGGACAGCCTCCTACGAGCAGTACTTC. The V gene is TRBV15, the J gene TRBJ2-7; TRBD1 aligns across 7 bases. After removal of 8 bases from V and 0 bases from J, the junction contained 4 bases not matched to a gene. There are 13 residues in the CDR3. Germline assignment: CDR1 LNHNV and CDR2 YYDKDF (reference sequence). Full variable domain (missing parts from reference TRBV15 and TRBJ2-7): DAMVIQNPRYQVTQFGKPVTLSCSQTLNHNVMYWYQQKSSQAPKLLFHYYDKDFNNEADTPDNFQSRRPNTSFCFLDIRSPGLGDTAMYLCATAGTASYEQYFGPGTRLTVT.

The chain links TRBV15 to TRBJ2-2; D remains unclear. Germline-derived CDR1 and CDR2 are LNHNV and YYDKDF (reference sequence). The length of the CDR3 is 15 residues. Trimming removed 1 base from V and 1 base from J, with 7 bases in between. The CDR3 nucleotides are TGTGCCACCAGCAGAGTAGGGCTGAACACCGGGGAGCTGTTTTTT. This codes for CATSRVGLNTGELFF.

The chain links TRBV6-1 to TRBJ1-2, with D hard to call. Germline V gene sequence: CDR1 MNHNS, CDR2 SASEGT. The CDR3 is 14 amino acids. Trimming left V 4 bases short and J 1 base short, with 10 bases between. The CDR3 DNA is TGTGCCAGCAGTGTACCAGATCTTAACTATGGCTACACCTTC. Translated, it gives CASSVPDLNYGYTF.

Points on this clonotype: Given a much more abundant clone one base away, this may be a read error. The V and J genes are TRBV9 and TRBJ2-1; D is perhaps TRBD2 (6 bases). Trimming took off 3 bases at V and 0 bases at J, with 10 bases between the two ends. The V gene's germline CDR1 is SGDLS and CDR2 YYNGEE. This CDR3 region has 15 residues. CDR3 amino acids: CASSGVGGSYNEQFF. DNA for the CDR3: TGTGCCAGCAGCGGAGTGGGGGGCTCCTACAATGAGCAGTTCTTC.

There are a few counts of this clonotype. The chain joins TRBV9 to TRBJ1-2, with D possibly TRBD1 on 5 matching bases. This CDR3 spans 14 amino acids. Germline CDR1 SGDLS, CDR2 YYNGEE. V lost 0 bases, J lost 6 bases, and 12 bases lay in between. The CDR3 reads CASSVAPGPHGYTF. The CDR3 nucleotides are TGTGCCAGCAGCGTAGCTCCAGGGCCCCATGGCTACACCTTC.

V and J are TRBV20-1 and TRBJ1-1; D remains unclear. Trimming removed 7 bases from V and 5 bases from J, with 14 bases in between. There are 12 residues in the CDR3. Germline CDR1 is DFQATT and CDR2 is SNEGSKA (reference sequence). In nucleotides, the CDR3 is TGCAGTGTAACATTTGGAAATACTGAAGCTTTCTTT. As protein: CSVTFGNTEAFF.

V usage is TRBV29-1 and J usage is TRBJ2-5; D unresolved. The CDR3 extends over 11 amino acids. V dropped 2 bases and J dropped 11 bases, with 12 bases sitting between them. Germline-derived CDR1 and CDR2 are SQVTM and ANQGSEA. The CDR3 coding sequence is TGCAGCGTTGAAACCCCGAATGAGCAGTACTTC. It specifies CSVETPNEQYF.

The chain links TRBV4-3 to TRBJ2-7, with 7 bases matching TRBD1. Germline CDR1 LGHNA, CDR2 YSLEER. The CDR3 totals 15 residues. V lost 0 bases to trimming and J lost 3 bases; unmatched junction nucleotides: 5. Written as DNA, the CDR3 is TGCGCCAGCAGCCAAGATTGGGGACAGAACTACGAGCAGTACTTC. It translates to CASSQDWGQNYEQYF.